The 15 T cell receptor beta chains reported below all come from one sample, sequenced in a study of T cells in Graves' hyperthyroidism and ophthalmopathy. Amplification of TCR beta CDR3 regions was performed using RNA transcripts as template. The HTBI set primed first-round TCR CDR3 RT-PCR. Each CDR3 protein is one row after TCRdb ran MiXCR on the multiplex PCR reads. The sample has approximately 600,000 distinct CDR3 sequences; roughly 17% are singletons. Sequencing input: blood. Every receptor here comes from a woman in her twenties or thirties with Graves' hyperthyroidism.

This clonotype showed up many times. The chain couples TRBV29-1 to TRBJ2-1; 7 nucleotides line up with TRBD1. CDR1 is SQVTM, CDR2 ANQGSEA, per germline. The junction had 8 bases not matched to a gene; V was cut back by 5 bases and J by 7 bases. This CDR3 has 13 amino acids. The CDR3 nucleotides are TGCAGCGTTTTGCCAGGGGGATTAAATGAGCAGTTCTTC. It specifies CSVLPGGLNEQFF.

The rearrangement joins TRBV11-2 to TRBJ2-5; 8 positions agree with TRBD2. CDR3 length equals 15 residues. Per germline, CDR1 SGHAT and CDR2 FQNNGV. V was clipped by 5 bases and J by 2 bases; unmatched bases: 7. For the CDR3, the DNA is TGTGCCAGCAGCCTAATTCGGGGGGGACAAGAGACCCAGTACTTC. Protein: CASSLIRGGQETQYF.

The chain couples TRBV15 to TRBJ1-6, with no clear D. V was shortened by 4 bases and J by 6 bases, with 10 bases between the two germline ends. The CDR3 sequence is 14 residues long. Germline V gives CDR1 LNHNV, CDR2 YYDKDF (reference sequence). The CDR3 loop is CATSMGFGNSPLHF. The CDR3, as DNA: TGTGCCACCAGCATGGGGTTCGGTAATTCACCCCTCCACTTT.

V and J are TRBV20-1 and TRBJ2-7, with D perhaps TRBD1 or TRBD2 (5 bases each). Germline values: CDR1 DFQATT, CDR2 SNEGSKA (reference sequence). The CDR3 is 11 amino acids. Trimming left V 5 bases short and J 6 bases short, with 11 bases between. The CDR3 nucleotides read TGCAGTGCTCCATTTGGGGGCGAGCAGTACTTC. It encodes CSAPFGGEQYF.

This clonotype showed up many times. The chain combines TRBV3-1 with TRBJ1-4; no reliable D call. CDR3 length: 13 amino acids. Germline CDR1 LGHDT, CDR2 YNNKEL (reference sequence). Trimming stripped 4 bases from V and 5 bases from J, with 8 bases between. CDR3 protein: CASSLAQNEKLFF. DNA of the CDR3: TGTGCCAGCAGCCTTGCCCAGAATGAAAAACTGTTTTTT.

In this sample, this clonotype turned up once. The gene calls are TRBV29-1 and TRBJ2-5, with 8 bases aligning to TRBD1. The V segment lost 4 bases and the J segment 4 bases; nucleotides outside the gene matches: 5. The CDR3 is 13 amino acids. Germline CDR1 SQVTM, CDR2 ANQGSEA. The CDR3 here is CSVGQGYGETQYF. In DNA form, the CDR3 reads TGCAGCGTTGGACAGGGGTATGGAGAGACCCAGTACTTC.

This rearrangement joins TRBV11-2 to TRBJ2-7; D is unresolved. This CDR3 has 14 amino acids. Per germline, CDR1 SGHAT and CDR2 FQNNGV. V was clipped by 3 bases and J by 2 bases, with 11 bases between them. CDR3 nucleotide sequence: TGTGCCAGCAGCTTCCCGAGGCCAACCTACGAGCAGTACTTC. This translates into CASSFPRPTYEQYF.

The sample holds many counts of this clonotype. The V gene is TRBV11-2, the J gene TRBJ2-1; TRBD2 aligns across 8 bases. The germline CDR1 and CDR2 sequences are SGHAT and FQNNGV. The CDR3 is 15 amino acids. The V segment lost 1 base and the J segment 8 bases; nucleotides outside the gene matches: 7. The CDR3 DNA reads TGTGCCAGCAGCTTAGCAGGGACTAGTCACTATGAGCAGTTCTTC. Translated, it gives CASSLAGTSHYEQFF.

In its sample, this clonotype was seen many times. The rearrangement links TRBV6-2 or TRBV6-3 to TRBJ2-7; 8 bases are shared with TRBD2. Trimming at V came to 2 bases and at J to 4 bases, leaving 7 bases not matched to a gene. The germline gives CDR1 MNHEY, CDR2 SVGEGT. The CDR3 length is 15 residues. The CDR3 bases are TGTGCCAGCAGTTACCGGGCAGCGGGGGCTTACGAGCAGTACTTC. Amino acid sequence: CASSYRAAGAYEQYF.

This clonotype has ten or more counts. The rearrangement joins TRBV28 to TRBJ2-5; D assignment may be TRBD1 or TRBD2 (5 bases each). Germline V CDR1 and CDR2: MDHEN, SYDVKM. The CDR3 is 12 residues long. V dropped 7 bases and J dropped 5 bases, with 11 bases sitting between them. The CDR3 region has the DNA TGTGCCAGCAACGTGGGGGACGAGACCCAGTACTTC. Translated: CASNVGDETQYF.

This clonotype was counted a few times. The chain recombines TRBV12-3 or TRBV12-4 with TRBJ2-7; D unresolved. With 2 bases removed from V and 3 bases from J, the gap between germline ends came to 5 bases. The CDR3 has 12 amino acids. CDR3 DNA: TGTGCCAGCAGTTTAATCCTCTACGAGCAGTACTTC. Protein product: CASSLILYEQYF.

This clonotype occurred many times. The chain is built from TRBV28 and TRBJ2-1; D is uncertain. Germline loops: CDR1 MDHEN, CDR2 SYDVKM. The CDR3 runs 14 residues. Trimming removed 1 base at V and 5 bases at J, with 9 bases between. The CDR3 sequence: CASSLYRLHNEQFF. The CDR3 region has the DNA TGTGCCAGCAGTTTATATCGGCTCCACAATGAGCAGTTCTTC.

The rearrangement joins TRBV28 to TRBJ1-5; no reliable D call. With 5 bases removed from V and 1 base from J, the gap between germline ends came to 9 bases. The germline CDR1 and CDR2 sequences are MDHEN and SYDVKM. This CDR3 is built from 14 residues. CDR3: CASSLLLSNQPQHF. The CDR3 bases are TGTGCCAGCAGTCTATTACTAAGCAATCAGCCCCAGCATTTT.

This chain joins TRBV4-1 and TRBJ1-5; D is unresolved. Germline V gives CDR1 MGHRA, CDR2 YSYEKL. Between the trimmed V and J ends, which lost 2 bases and 1 base, there was a span of 9 bases. CDR3 size: 15 residues. The CDR3 region has the DNA TGCGCCAGCAGCCAAAAGGAAGGGAGCAATCAGCCCCAGCATTTT. This encodes CASSQKEGSNQPQHF.

This clonotype has more than one count but fewer than ten. The chain employs TRBV6-1 and TRBJ2-5; D gene unclear. CDR1 MNHNS and CDR2 SASEGT come from the germline V gene. V lost 2 bases, J lost 4 bases, and 11 bases lay in between. This CDR3 contains 14 residues. The CDR3 DNA reads TGTGCCAGCAGTGAACTCAGCAGTGTAGAGACCCAGTACTTC. Protein sequence: CASSELSSVETQYF.